This T cell receptor beta chain came from a study of regulatory T cells in long-lasting Graves disease. For TCR beta, libraries came from iRepertoire HTBI primers and Arm-PCR of CDR3 regions. Each CDR3 protein gets one entry after TCRdb re-called the multiplex PCR reads with MiXCR. Among roughly 380,000 distinct CDR3 sequences listed, around 16% were seen once. This clonotype was seen ten or more times. The length of the CDR3 is 14 residues. V was pared by 4 bases and J by 7 bases, with 5 bases of the junction left unmatched. CDR1 is MNHEY, CDR2 SVGAGI, per germline. The time point: newly diagnosed GD, antithyroid drugs for less than 3 months. From RNA extracted from PBMCs, the TCR library was made.

This sequence joins TRBV6-5 and TRBJ1-4; 8 bases are a match to TRBD1. Sequencing used peripheral blood mononuclear cells (PBMCs), obtained at new diagnosis, from a patient treated with antithyroid drugs. This TCR came from a female donor with Graves disease. In DNA, the CDR3 is TGTGCCAGCAGTTCCCGACAGGGGTTTGAAAAACTGTTTTTT. Translating it yields CASSSRQGFEKLFF.